What follows are 30 T cell receptor beta chains derived from one specimen sequenced in a study of beta chain features in type 1 diabetes. As every portion of the isolated RNA was reverse transcribed, the sequencing read expressed TCRB transcripts. Sequencing was performed with immunoSEQ multiplex PCR; in TCRdb, only in-frame clones are kept and a portion is missing. The sample contains 350,000 to 450,000 clones, approximately 12% of which appear only once. Findings of the study overall: The study found moderately but significantly shorter TCRB CDR3s in all four CD4+ subsets of Type 1 diabetes patients.

Antigens of these TCRs are unknown. Sample: naive CD4+ T cells from blood. Every receptor here comes from a young woman with type 1 diabetes.

The chain couples TRBV7-2 to TRBJ2-3, with a weak D call TRBD1 (6 bases). In germline, CDR1 is SGHTA, CDR2 FQGNSA. There are 13 residues in the CDR3. Trimming pared 5 bases from V and 4 bases from J, leaving 10 bases between. The DNA of the CDR3 is TGTGCCAGCAGCACCGGGACATCAGATACGCAGTATTTT. This sequence encodes CASSTGTSDTQYF.

This chain's CDR3 is CASRNLGPETQYF. In nucleotides, the CDR3 is TGTGCCAGCAGAAACCTGGGGCCAGAGACCCAGTACTTC. The genes are TRBV13 and TRBJ2-5, with a possible D match to TRBD1 (5 bases). V was trimmed by 6 bases and J by 4 bases, leaving 12 bases between them. The CDR3 length is 13 residues. CDR1 and CDR2 from the germline V gene are PRHDT and FYEKMQ (reference sequence).

This clone was seen a handful of times. An end of the junction differs from the germline gene, which may be a read error. This chain joins TRBV29-1 and TRBJ1-5; possible D gene TRBD1, 6 bases. The germline V gene has CDR1 SQVTM and CDR2 ANQGSEA. The CDR3 loop spans 14 amino acids. The CDR3 coding sequence is TGCAGCGTTCAAGAGGGGGGGAACAATCAGCCCCAGCATTTT. Translating gives CSVQEGGNNQPQHF.

V is TRBV10-3 and J is TRBJ2-5; no clear D. The germline V gene encodes CDR1 ENHRY and CDR2 SYGVKD. Deletions cut 2 bases from V and 2 bases from J, with 12 bases between. The CDR3 spans 15 residues. CDR3 DNA sequence: TGTGCCATCAGTGAGGGTGGCAGTTCACAAGAGACCCAGTACTTC. Amino acid sequence: CAISEGGSSQETQYF.

This clone came up a few times. This chain joins TRBV1 and TRBJ2-2; TRBD2 reflects the table's D call only, with no check against the DNA. TRBV1 is recorded as a pseudogene. The CDR3 runs 15 residues. In DNA, the CDR3 is TGCACCAGTATTCCCGGGACTAGCGTACCCGGGGAGCTGTTTTTT. It translates to CTSIPGTSVPGELFF.

This clone was seen a handful of times. The chain recombines TRBV27 with TRBJ2-7, with a weak D call TRBD2 (7 bases). CDR1 and CDR2 from the germline V gene are MNHEY and SMNVEV (reference sequence). The length of the CDR3 is 14 residues. V was trimmed by 5 bases and J by 3 bases, leaving 14 bases between them. CDR3 sequence: CASSGKGGSYEQYF. In DNA form, the CDR3 reads TGTGCCAGCAGTGGTAAGGGGGGGAGCTACGAGCAGTACTTC.

This clone was found a few times. The V call is TRBV10-2, the J call TRBJ2-1; 8 bases match TRBD1. Germline assignment: CDR1 WSHSY and CDR2 SAAADI. V lost 6 bases to trimming and J lost 7 bases; unmatched junction nucleotides: 17. The length of the CDR3 is 17 residues. DNA for the CDR3: TGCGCCAGCAGCCCATTTAGGGACAGGCTCCTTGGGAATGAGCAGTTCTTC. This encodes CASSPFRDRLLGNEQFF.

This clone was counted between two and nine times. The chain recombines TRBV27 with TRBJ2-7; 7 bases line up with TRBD1. The CDR3 loop spans 14 amino acids. Trimming took 6 bases from V and 9 from J; bases not matched to a gene: 14. The germline CDR1 and CDR2 sequences are MNHEY and SMNVEV (reference sequence). CDR3 residues: CASSQGPEGALQYF. In DNA form, the CDR3 reads TGTGCCAGCAGCCAAGGTCCTGAGGGGGCCCTGCAGTACTTC.

V is TRBV19 and J is TRBJ1-6; D not certain. From germline, CDR1 is LNHDA and CDR2 SQIVND (reference sequence). The CDR3 consists of 14 residues. Trimming removed 3 bases from V and 6 bases from J, with 9 bases in between. The CDR3 bases are TGTGCCAGTAGTATTTTGGGCCTTAATTCACCCCTCCACTTT. Its translation: CASSILGLNSPLHF.

The chain uses TRBV7-9 and TRBJ1-4; unclear D gene. The germline gives CDR1 SEHNR, CDR2 FQNEAQ (reference sequence). The V and J ends lost 5 bases and 4 bases respectively, with 11 bases between them. The CDR3 consists of 14 residues. The chain's CDR3 is CASSQFTGNEKLFF. Written as DNA, the CDR3 is TGTGCCAGCAGCCAATTCACGGGTAATGAAAAACTGTTTTTT.

This clone has a handful of counts. The chain links TRBV18 to TRBJ2-5, with a weak D call TRBD1 (6 bases). CDR1 and CDR2 (germline): KGHSH, LQKENI. Trimming took 0 bases from V and 2 from J, leaving 10 bases between them. This CDR3 comprises 15 residues. DNA for the CDR3: TGTGCCAGCTCACCACCGGCGGACAGACAAGAGACCCAGTACTTC. Amino acids: CASSPPADRQETQYF.

This rearrangement joins TRBV7-2 to TRBJ1-4; D gene ambiguous. This CDR3 comprises 16 residues. Germline V lookup: CDR1 SGHTA, CDR2 FQGNSA. The V and J ends lost 7 bases and 5 bases respectively, with 20 bases between them. CDR3 region: CASTPSGALQNEKLFF. CDR3 bases: TGTGCCAGCACCCCTTCGGGAGCCCTCCAAAATGAAAAACTGTTTTTT.

This clone was counted only a few times. The CDR3 DNA follows: TGTGCCACCAGCAGAGTTGGGGGGGGGTTGAACACTGAAGCTTTCTTT. Its protein is CATSRVGGGLNTEAFF. The J gene is TRBJ1-1, the V gene TRBV15, with D possibly TRBD1 on 5 matching bases. V dropped 1 base and J dropped 0 bases, with 12 bases sitting between them. CDR1 and CDR2 (germline): LNHNV, YYDKDF (reference sequence). The CDR3 has 16 residues.

This clone was detected a few times. This chain connects TRBV7-2 to TRBJ1-1; 9 bases are a match to TRBD1. The CDR3 loop spans 14 amino acids. V trimming: 1 base; J trimming: 6 bases; junction bases outside the gene matches: 3. Per germline, CDR1 SGHTA and CDR2 FQGNSA. CDR3 bases: TGTGCCAGCAGCTTAGAGGGACAGGGAGCTGAAGCTTTCTTT. It yields the protein CASSLEGQGAEAFF.

In this sample, this clone turned up a few times. V is TRBV6-5 and J is TRBJ1-1; 7 bases align to TRBD1. Germline trimming cut 5 bases from V and 1 base from J; bases unmatched to any gene: 4. The CDR3 sequence is 14 residues long. Germline CDR1 MNHEY, CDR2 SVGAGI. CDR3 DNA sequence: TGTGCCAGCAGTCGGGGACAGCCGAACACTGAAGCTTTCTTT. It codes for CASSRGQPNTEAFF.

V usage is TRBV30 and J usage is TRBJ1-2; tentatively, D is TRBD1 (6 bases). Per germline, CDR1 GTSNPN and CDR2 SVGIG (reference sequence). This CDR3 has 15 amino acids. The V end lost 4 bases, the J end lost 2 bases, and 17 bases lay between the germline ends. The CDR3 DNA reads as TGTGCCTGGACCTTGGGTGGGACAACAAACTATGGCTACACCTTC. Amino acid sequence: CAWTLGGTTNYGYTF.

The chain employs TRBV2 and TRBJ2-5; 7 bases are a match to TRBD2. Germline V gives CDR1 SNHLY, CDR2 FYNNEI. This CDR3 contains 16 residues. The V segment lost 7 bases and the J segment 5 bases; nucleotides outside the gene matches: 16. This CDR3 reads CASTPGTTSLRETQYF. CDR3 sequence (DNA): TGTGCCAGCACTCCTGGGACTACCAGCCTGAGGGAGACCCAGTACTTC.

V and J are TRBV2 and TRBJ2-2; perhaps TRBD1 as D (6 bases). The V end lost 10 bases, the J end lost 2 bases, and 14 bases lay between the germline ends. In germline, CDR1 is SNHLY, CDR2 FYNNEI. The CDR3 has 14 residues. The CDR3 spells CATRDRSNTGELFF. The CDR3 nucleotides are TGTGCCACCCGTGACAGGTCTAACACCGGGGAGCTGTTTTTT.

In regard to this clone: A read error may account for a junction end that differs from germline. The CDR3 reads CATSPGTGYGYTF. The CDR3 coding sequence is TGTGCCACCAGCCCCGGGACAGGGTATGGCTACACCTTC. This chain links TRBV7-3 with TRBJ1-2, with TRBD1 matching 9 bases. Germline lookup yields CDR1 SGHTA and CDR2 FQGTGA. This CDR3 comprises 13 residues.

Only a few counts were recorded for this clone. V gene TRBV7-9 combines with J gene TRBJ2-5; 8 nucleotides align to TRBD2. This CDR3 has 15 residues. V lost 2 bases and J lost 4; bases outside the gene matches: 6. The germline gives CDR1 SEHNR, CDR2 FQNEAQ (reference sequence). Here the CDR3 reads CASSLSGGIGETQYF. CDR3 DNA: TGTGCCAGCAGCTTAAGCGGGGGCATAGGAGAGACCCAGTACTTC.

The CDR3 loop is CSVSARQNSLDGYTF. For the CDR3, the DNA is TGCAGCGTCAGTGCTCGACAGAACTCACTTGATGGCTACACCTTC. The chain uses TRBV29-1 and TRBJ1-2; tentatively, D is TRBD1 (5 bases). The CDR3 extends over 15 amino acids. V lost 6 bases to trimming and J lost 6 bases, with 23 bases between them. Per the germline V gene, CDR1 is SQVTM and CDR2 is ANQGSEA.

The chain combines TRBV6-5 with TRBJ2-7; no clear D gene. The V and J ends lost 4 bases and 2 bases respectively, with 12 bases between them. Germline values: CDR1 MNHEY, CDR2 SVGAGI. CDR3 length equals 14 residues. The CDR3 DNA follows: TGTGCCAGCAGTTGGTCATCCCAGACCTACGAGCAGTACTTC. Its translation is CASSWSSQTYEQYF.

A few counts support this clone. The V gene is TRBV25-1, the J gene TRBJ2-1, with 7 bases aligning to TRBD1. This CDR3 has 16 amino acids. The ends lost 3 bases at V and 0 bases at J; junction bases unmatched: 5. CDR1 and CDR2 from the germline V gene are MGHDK and SYGVNS. The CDR3 nucleotides are TGTGCCAGCAGTGAGGGACAGACAAGCTCCTACAATGAGCAGTTCTTC. Encoded protein: CASSEGQTSSYNEQFF.

This clone was seen more than once but under ten times. The chain is built from TRBV4-3 and TRBJ2-1; weak D call: TRBD2 (6 bases). Trimming cost V 3 bases and J 9 bases, with 18 bases left between them. CDR3 length equals 15 residues. Germline CDR1 is LGHNA and CDR2 is YSLEER. CDR3 bases: TGCGCCAGCAGCCAGCTTAGCGGTCCCGCCGGTGAGCAGTTCTTC. Translated, it gives CASSQLSGPAGEQFF.

V is TRBV28 and J is TRBJ2-3; 8 nucleotides agree with TRBD2. The CDR3 loop spans 16 amino acids. Trimming removed 0 bases from V and 1 base from J; junction bases left unmatched: 3. Germline V gene data show CDR1 as MDHEN and CDR2 as SYDVKM. For the CDR3, the DNA is TGTGCCAGCAGTTTATGGACGGGAGGGGGCACAGATACGCAGTATTTT. Encoded protein: CASSLWTGGGTDTQYF.

V and J are TRBV29-1 and TRBJ2-1; 10 bases are a match to TRBD2. Looked up from germline, CDR1 is SQVTM and CDR2 is ANQGSEA. Trimming cost V 8 bases and J 8 bases; bases outside gene matches: 12. The CDR3 is 14 amino acids. As DNA, the CDR3 is TGCAGCTCAAAAAAGCGGGAGGGGTGGGATGAGCAGTTCTTC. The encoded protein is CSSKKREGWDEQFF.

This clone came up a few times. The chain joins TRBV7-2 to TRBJ2-7; 7 bases are shared with TRBD2. The CDR3 is 15 residues long. CDR1 and CDR2 from the germline V gene are SGHTA and FQGNSA. V lost 3 bases, J lost 4 bases, and 9 bases stayed unmatched. CDR3 in amino acids: CASSFSGQFLYEQYF. CDR3 sequence (DNA): TGTGCCAGCAGCTTTAGCGGGCAATTTCTGTACGAGCAGTACTTC.

The chain combines TRBV29-1 with TRBJ2-7, with TRBD2 matching over 8 bases. Looked up from germline, CDR1 is SQVTM and CDR2 is ANQGSEA. V gave up 7 bases and J gave up 3 bases; unmatched junction bases: 14. The length of the CDR3 is 15 residues. CDR3 loop: CSAAVLRGGLYEQYF. The CDR3 DNA is TGCAGCGCCGCTGTCCTTCGGGGGGGCCTCTACGAGCAGTACTTC.

The chain carries TRBV4-3 and TRBJ2-3; weak D call: TRBD2 (6 bases). The length of the CDR3 is 15 residues. Trimming shortened V by 4 bases and J by 1 base, and 12 bases separated the two germline ends. Germline lookup yields CDR1 LGHNA and CDR2 YSLEER. This CDR3 reads CASSRKGGGTDTQYF. CDR3 in DNA: TGCGCCAGCAGCCGCAAGGGCGGGGGCACAGATACGCAGTATTTT.

This clone was picked up one time. The rearrangement links TRBV4-1 to TRBJ1-2, with D possibly TRBD1 on 6 matching bases. Germline V lookup: CDR1 MGHRA, CDR2 YSYEKL. The CDR3 is 14 residues long. Trimming shortened V by 5 bases and J by 6 bases, and 16 bases separated the two germline ends. CDR3 DNA: TGCGCCAGCAGCGAAGGAGTACAGGGCGATGGCTACACCTTC. It specifies CASSEGVQGDGYTF.